This T cell receptor beta chain was documented in a study of shared clonotypes between healthy human individuals. Using immunoSEQ multiplex PCR, the repertoire was profiled, and TCRdb retains in-frame clones only, with some absent. The sample contains roughly 1 million clones, about 76% of which appear only once. The CDR3 has 16 residues. Looked up from germline, CDR1 is MNHEY and CDR2 is SMNVEV (reference sequence). V was cut by 5 bases and J by 0 bases, with 11 bases left in between. The sequence was collected from a man aged 18-30 years in good health. The chain couples TRBV27 to TRBJ2-6; D not certain. Sequencing was performed on memory CD4+ T cells sorted from blood. Regarding subset: CD45RA-negative fraction. In nucleotides, the CDR3 is TGTGCCAGCAGTCCGCGGACCAACTCTGGGGCCAACGTCCTGACTTTC. Its protein product is CASSPRTNSGANVLTF.